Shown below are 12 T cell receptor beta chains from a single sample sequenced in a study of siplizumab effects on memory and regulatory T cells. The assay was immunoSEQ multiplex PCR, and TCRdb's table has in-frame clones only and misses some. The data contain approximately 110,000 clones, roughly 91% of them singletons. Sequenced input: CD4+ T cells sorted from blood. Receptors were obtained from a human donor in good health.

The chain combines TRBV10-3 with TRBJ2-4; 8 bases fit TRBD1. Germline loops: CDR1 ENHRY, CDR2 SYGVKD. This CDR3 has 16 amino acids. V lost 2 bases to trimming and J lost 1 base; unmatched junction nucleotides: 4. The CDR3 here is CAISEATGAAKNIQYF. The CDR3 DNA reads TGTGCCATCAGTGAGGCGACAGGGGCGGCCAAAAACATTCAGTACTTC.

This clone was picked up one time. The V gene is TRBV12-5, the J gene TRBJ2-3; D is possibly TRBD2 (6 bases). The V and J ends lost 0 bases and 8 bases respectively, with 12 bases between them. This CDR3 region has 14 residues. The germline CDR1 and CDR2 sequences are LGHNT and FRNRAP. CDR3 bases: TGTGCTAGTGGTTTGGTAGCGGGCCGGGTTACGCAGTATTTT. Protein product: CASGLVAGRVTQYF.

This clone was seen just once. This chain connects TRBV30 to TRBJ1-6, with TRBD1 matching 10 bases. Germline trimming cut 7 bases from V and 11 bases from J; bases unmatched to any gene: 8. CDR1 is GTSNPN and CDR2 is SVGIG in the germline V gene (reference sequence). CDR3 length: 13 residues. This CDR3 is CALKDRGSPPLHF. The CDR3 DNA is TGTGCCTTAAAGGACAGGGGGTCGCCACCCCTCCACTTT.

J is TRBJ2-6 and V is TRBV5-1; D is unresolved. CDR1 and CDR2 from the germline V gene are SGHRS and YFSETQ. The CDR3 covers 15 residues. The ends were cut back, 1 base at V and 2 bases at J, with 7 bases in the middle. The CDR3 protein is CASSLYQPGANVLTF. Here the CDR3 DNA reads TGCGCCAGCAGCTTGTACCAGCCTGGGGCCAACGTCCTGACTTTC.

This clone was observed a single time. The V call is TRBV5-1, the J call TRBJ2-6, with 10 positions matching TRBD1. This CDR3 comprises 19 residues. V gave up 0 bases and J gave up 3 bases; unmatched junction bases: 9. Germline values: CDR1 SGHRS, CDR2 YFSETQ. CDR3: CASSLVRDRGVGGANVLTF. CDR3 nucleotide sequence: TGCGCCAGCAGCTTGGTCCGGGACAGGGGAGTCGGTGGGGCCAACGTCCTGACTTTC. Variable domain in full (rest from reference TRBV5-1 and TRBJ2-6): KAGVTQTPRYLIKTRGQQVTLSCSPISGHRSVSWYQQTPGQGLQFLFEYFSETQRNKGNFPGRFSGRQFSNSRSEMNVSTLELGDSALYLCASSLVRDRGVGGANVLTFGAGSRLTVL.

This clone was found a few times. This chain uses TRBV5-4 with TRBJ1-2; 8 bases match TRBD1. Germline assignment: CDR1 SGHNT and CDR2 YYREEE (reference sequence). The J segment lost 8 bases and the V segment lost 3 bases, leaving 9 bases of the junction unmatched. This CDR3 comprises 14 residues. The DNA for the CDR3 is TGTGCCAGCAGCTCTACCTTGGACAGGGTAGGCTACACCTTC. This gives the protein CASSSTLDRVGYTF.

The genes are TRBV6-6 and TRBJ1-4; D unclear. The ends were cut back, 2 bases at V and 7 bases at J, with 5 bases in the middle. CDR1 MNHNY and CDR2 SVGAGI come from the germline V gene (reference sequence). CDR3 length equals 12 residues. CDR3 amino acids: CASSYRVEKLFF. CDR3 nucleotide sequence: TGTGCCAGCAGTTACAGGGTTGAAAAACTGTTTTTT.

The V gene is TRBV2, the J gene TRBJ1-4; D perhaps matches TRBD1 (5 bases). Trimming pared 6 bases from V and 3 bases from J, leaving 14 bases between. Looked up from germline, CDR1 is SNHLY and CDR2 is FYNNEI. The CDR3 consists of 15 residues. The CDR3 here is CASSTQGRANEKLFF. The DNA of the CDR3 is TGTGCCAGCAGCACCCAGGGTAGAGCTAATGAAAAACTGTTTTTT.

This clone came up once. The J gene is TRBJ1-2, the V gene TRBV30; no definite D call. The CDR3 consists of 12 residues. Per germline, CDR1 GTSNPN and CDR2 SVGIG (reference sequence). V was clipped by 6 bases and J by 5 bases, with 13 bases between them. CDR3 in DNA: TGTGCCTGTTGGGAGCGGGAATATGGCTACACCTTC. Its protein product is CACWEREYGYTF.

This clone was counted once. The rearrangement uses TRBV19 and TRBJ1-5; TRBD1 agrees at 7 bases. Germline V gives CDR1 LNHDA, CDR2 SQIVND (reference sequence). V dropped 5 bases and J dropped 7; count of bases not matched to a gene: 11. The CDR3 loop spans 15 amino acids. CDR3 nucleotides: TGTGCCAGTAGTTCAGAGACAGGGCCTGGACAGCCCCAGCATTTT. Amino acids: CASSSETGPGQPQHF.

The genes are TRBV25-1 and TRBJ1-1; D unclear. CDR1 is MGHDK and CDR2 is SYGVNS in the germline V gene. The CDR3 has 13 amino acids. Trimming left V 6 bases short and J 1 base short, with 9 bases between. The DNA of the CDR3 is TGTGCCAGCAGAATACCCGGGAACACTGAAGCTTTCTTT. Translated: CASRIPGNTEAFF. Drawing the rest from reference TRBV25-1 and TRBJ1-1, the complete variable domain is EADIYQTPRYLVIGTGKKITLECSQTMGHDKMYWYQQDPGMELHLIHYSYGVNSTEKGDLSSESTVSRIRTEHFPLTLESARPSHTSQYLCASRIPGNTEAFFGQGTRLTVV.

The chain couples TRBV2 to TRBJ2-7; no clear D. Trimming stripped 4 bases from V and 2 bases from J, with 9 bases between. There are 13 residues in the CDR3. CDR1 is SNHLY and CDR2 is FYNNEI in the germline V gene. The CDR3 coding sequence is TGTGCCAGCAGTGGGGAAATTGCCTACGAGCAGTACTTC. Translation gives CASSGEIAYEQYF.